The following is a T cell receptor (beta chain) sequence with its context. Its antigen remains unknown. These data are taken from a study of response to subunit inactivated influenza vaccine. Study results and caveats: Each seasonal influenza vaccination recruits few new T cells, the authors suggested.

TCRdb reanalysed the RT-PCR reads using MiXCR and keeps one entry per CDR3 protein. The table records about 310,000 distinct CDR3 sequences, 20% to 25% of them present only once. The material was PBMCs from blood, obtained less than 22 months after vaccination. The sequence came from a man aged 45 to 75 who received an inactivated influenza vaccine.

This chain's CDR3 is CASSQDRGNIQYF. For the CDR3, the DNA is TGTGCCAGCAGCCAAGATCGGGGCAACATTCAGTACTTC. The rearrangement joins TRBV4-2 to TRBJ2-4, with D perhaps assigned TRBD1 or TRBD2 (5 bases each). The CDR3 extends over 13 amino acids. Trimming stripped 0 bases from V and 7 bases from J, with 7 bases between. The germline CDR1 and CDR2 sequences are LGHNA and YNFKEQ.